The present entry profiles one TCR beta chain with its context. This clonotype was recorded many times. No antigen is known for it. Base-call qualities are not available, and no considerably larger clone is one nucleotide away. Unsorted PBMC libraries were generated from 2 million PBMCs stored in RNAlater at -80 °C until RNA extraction. Multiple sclerosis patients were enrolled in a US clinical protocol under which disease progression was evaluated by magnetic resonance imaging. Peripheral blood underwent Ficoll-Hypaque density gradient centrifugation to isolate PBMCs, which were then cryopreserved in liquid nitrogen. Spanning cysteine to phenylalanine, the CDR3 consists of 16 amino acids. Only CDR3 DNA is held: 48 bases, read in frame from base 1. V was cut back by 6 bases and J by 3 bases, leaving a gap of 18 bases between them. To synthesize cDNA, template-switch 5'RACE was performed with a primer carrying a 10-nucleotide random unique molecular identifier so that each TCR transcript was tagged. Each sequencing run produced over 170 million TCR-beta sequences covering 15-18 subjects. The RNeasy kit was used for extraction of total RNA. Using the KAPA Real-time Library Amplification kit, TCR-beta VDJ regions were amplified with primers for the TCR constant region and the 5'RACE anchor. Sample indexes and Illumina adaptors were added in a first PCR, and a second PCR then increased library yield. After Ampure bead purification, the TCR product of roughly 650 bp was size-selected on a 2% E-gel SizeSelection system. Library quality was checked on a Bioanalyzer, concentration was measured with Qubit, and libraries were quantified with the Kapa Library Quantification kit before pooling. Libraries were sequenced paired-end 2 x 150 bp on an Illumina HiSeq 2500. To increase sequence diversity, roughly 25-31% phiX was spiked into each library pool. Processing in the source paper ran as follows. Quality-filtered reads were processed with the UMI-based MiGEC pipeline, which removed over 75% of raw TCR sequences during error correction. VDJ genes were aligned to IMGT germline references, and each clonotype was defined by a unique CDR3 amino acid sequence together with V-J genes. Clonal expansion, Shannon diversity, and CDR3 relatedness (CalcPairwiseDistances, ClusterSamples) were evaluated with VDJtools, and phylogenetic trees were built with CLCbio workbench. Expanded clones were defined as having at least 8 unique UMIs, based on coefficient-of-variation modelling across technical triplicates. The public reads were quality trimmed at Q25 with fastp and then assembled into clones with MiXCR by TCRdb, keeping productive beta chains. Rows matching on CDR3 protein sequence are summarized as one entry with the most common DNA and genes. These V and J calls are TCRdb output, not the study's own analysis. This sample comprises around 68,000 distinct CDR3 sequences, over 4% of them detected only once. Roughly 2.5% of the sample is in the top ten clones.

This entry is derived from a study of neurological immune-mediated disorders (dated by TCRdb to the late 2010s). For the wider study: Among the approximately 34 multiple sclerosis patients, relapsing-remitting MS accounted for some 30 and secondary progressive MS accounted for 3. Of the 60 to 70 subjects in the cohort, around 15 were HAM/TSP patients, about 34 were multiple sclerosis patients, and 20 were healthy controls. Peripheral blood TCR-beta repertoires from HTLV-I-associated myelopathy (HAM/TSP) patients, multiple sclerosis patients and healthy controls were compared by UMI-based sequencing. The approximately 110 TCR-beta libraries covered PBMC samples along with longitudinal samples, technical triplicates, and paired sorted CD4+ and CD8+ T-cell subsets. Study-wide findings and limitations: In a phylogenetic analysis, the repertoires of 18 out of 34 MS patients fell into a single cluster of related CDR3 sequences, pointing to a possible signature at the repertoire level. Across subjects, expanded clones never shared an identical CDR3 amino acid sequence, which suggests that the TCR-beta repertoires in every group were private. TCR clonal expansion was greatest in HAM/TSP patients and smallest in MS patients, who ranked below even healthy controls. No association of the MS cluster with clinical or MRI features was observed, and the need for larger cohorts was stated by the authors.

Sample: PBMCs. This clonotype originated in a man aged 50 to 59 with multiple sclerosis. The sequence is built from TRBV12-3 or TRBV12-4 and TRBJ2-1, with a tentative D gene TRBD2 over 6 matching bases. CDR3 sequence: CASRGIGGGFYNEQFF. DNA sequence: TGTGCCAGCAGGGGGATTGGGGGAGGTTTCTACAATGAGCAGTTCTTC.